These T cell receptor beta chains were read from a single sample in a study of blood T cells in healthy people across ages. Using its own MiXCR run on the 5' RACE reads, TCRdb lists one record per CDR3 protein. The sample yields more than 1 million distinct CDR3 sequences, 40% to 50% seen once. Sequencing was performed on blood. The receptors shown here come from a woman aged 55 to 70 in good health. Both conserved end residues are part of each CDR3. Fields, in order: J gene, V gene, clone size, CDR3 length, D gene, CDR3 DNA, CDR3 protein. D genes are given only for firm matches. A clone size is listed for some rows: how often the clone was seen (once, few, many), or a class if it is expanded.

TRBJ2-7 TRBV28 many 18 - TGTGCCAGCAGTAGCTCCCCGGGACTTGGGGCCCTCGATTACGAGCAGTACTTC CASSSSPGLGALDYEQYF
TRBJ2-2 TRBV10-3 few 13 - TGTGCCATCAGTGATATGGCCCCCGGGGAGCTGTTTTTT CAISDMAPGELFF
TRBJ2-5 TRBV7-9 - 15 TRBD2 TGTGCCAGCAGCACCGGACTAGCGGGAGGAGAGACCCAGTACTTC CASSTGLAGGETQYF
TRBJ2-7 TRBV5-1 - 12 TRBD1 TGCGCCAGCAGACGGGACAGCTCCGAGCAGTACTTC CASRRDSSEQYF
TRBJ1-2 TRBV20-1 - 14 - TGCAGTGCTCAATTTTCGGGGGGCATTTATGGCTACACCTTC CSAQFSGGIYGYTF
TRBJ2-1 TRBV3-1 - 15 - TGTGCCAGCAGCGAAAGGCAGAGCTCCTACAATGAGCAGTTCTTC CASSERQSSYNEQFF
TRBJ2-3 TRBV29-1 - 14 - TGCAGCGTTGAAGGAGCGGGCGTCGCAGATACGCAGTATTTT CSVEGAGVADTQYF
TRBJ2-1 TRBV29-1 - 14 - TGCAGCGTGGAAATAGTAGGCCCCTACAATGAGCAGTTCTTC CSVEIVGPYNEQFF
TRBJ2-7 TRBV10-3 few 13 - TGTGCCATCAGTCTAGGAGCGAACTACGAGCAGTACTTC CAISLGANYEQYF
TRBJ2-1 TRBV20-1 few 17 - TGCAGTGCTAGAGATATTAGCCCCGTCCGGGGGTACAATGAGCAGTTCTTC CSARDISPVRGYNEQFF
TRBJ2-7 TRBV20-1 - 14 TRBD1 TGCAGTGCTAGATCGGACAGGGAATACTACGAGCAGTACTTC CSARSDREYYEQYF
TRBJ2-1 TRBV20-1 - 15 - TGCAGTGCCACCGGCGGGCCCCTCCCTTACAATGAGCAGTTCTTC CSATGGPLPYNEQFF
TRBJ2-1 TRBV7-8 once 13 - TGTGCCAGCAGCTTAGCGGGGGCCGGTGAGCAGTTCTTC CASSLAGAGEQFF
TRBJ1-4 TRBV12-3/TRBV12-4 - 14 TRBD1 TGTGCCAGCACCTCGACAGGGGGCCATGAAAAACTGTTTTTT CASTSTGGHEKLFF
TRBJ2-1 TRBV7-9 - 15 TRBD1 TGTGCCAGCAGCCCAACCCAGACAGGGGGCGATGAGCAGTTCTTC CASSPTQTGGDEQFF
TRBJ1-2 TRBV27 - 13 - TGTGCCAGCAGTTTTGTACACTCCTATGGCTACACCTTC CASSFVHSYGYTF
TRBJ1-2 TRBV29-1 many 13 - TGCAGCGTTGAAGAAGGGATGGCCTATGGCTACACCTTC CSVEEGMAYGYTF
TRBJ2-1 TRBV3-1 few 17 TRBD2 TGTGCCAGCAGCCTCCAAGGTAGGGGACTAGCGTTCGATGAGCAGTTCTTC CASSLQGRGLAFDEQFF
TRBJ2-1 TRBV5-1 few 12 TRBD2 TGCGCCAGCAGCCAAACTAGCGGAGAGCAGTTCTTC CASSQTSGEQFF
TRBJ2-1 TRBV20-1 - 13 - TGCAGTGCGAGAGGGGATCTGGGGGGTGAGCAGTTCTTC CSARGDLGGEQFF
TRBJ1-2 TRBV7-2 few 15 TRBD1 TGTGCCAGCAGCTCGGGACAGGGGGGGATATATGGCTACACCTTC CASSSGQGGIYGYTF
TRBJ2-1 TRBV3-1 - 12 - TGTGCCAGCAGATCTTCGGGGTTTGAGCAGTTCTTC CASRSSGFEQFF
TRBJ2-5 TRBV15 few 17 - TGTGCCACCAGCAGAGGTAGTAGCTCCCTGTGGATGGATGCCCAGTACTTC CATSRGSSSLWMDAQYF
TRBJ2-7 TRBV7-2 many 16 TRBD1 TGTGCCAGCAGCTTAGCCCTACCGGGACAGGGCCACGAGCAGTACTTC CASSLALPGQGHEQYF
TRBJ2-5 TRBV15 few 16 TRBD1 TGTGCCACCAGCAGAGTTGACAGGGTTTTTGGAGAGACCCAGTACTTC CATSRVDRVFGETQYF
TRBJ2-4 TRBV7-9 - 14 - TGTGCCAGCAGCCCTAGAATTGGACCGCAAAGGGTGTACTTC CASSPRIGPQRVYF
TRBJ2-7 TRBV18 few 12 TRBD1 TGTGCCAGCTCACAGGGGGCTAACGAGCAGTACTTC CASSQGANEQYF
TRBJ1-3 TRBV27 - 15 - TGTGCCAGCAGTTTAGGGCTCGGCTCTGGAAACACCATATATTTT CASSLGLGSGNTIYF
TRBJ2-2 TRBV24-1 - 17 TRBD1 TGTGCCACCAGTGAGACTCGACAGGGGACGGACACCGGGGAGCTGTTTTTT CATSETRQGTDTGELFF
TRBJ1-2 TRBV7-2 - 14 TRBD1 TGTGCCAGCAGCTTCGGAACAGGGGGCGGTGGCTACACCTTC CASSFGTGGGGYTF
TRBJ2-3 TRBV20-1 many 14 - TGCAGTGCTAGAGGGGGCAATATACCAGATACGCAGTATTTT CSARGGNIPDTQYF
TRBJ2-7 TRBV6-5 few 15 - TGTGCCAGCAGTGCGGGGAGTCGCCCCGGCTACGAGCAGTACTTC CASSAGSRPGYEQYF
TRBJ2-5 TRBV10-3 - 12 - TGTGCCATCAGTGAGTCGTACGATGAGCAGTACTTC CAISESYDEQYF
TRBJ2-7 TRBV28 - 15 - TGTGCCAGCAGTTGGGCCGGGACCTACGGGGACGAGCAGTACTTC CASSWAGTYGDEQYF
TRBJ1-2 TRBV29-1 few 14 - TGCAGCGTTGAAGATTTCGACGGACACTATGGCTACACCTTC CSVEDFDGHYGYTF
TRBJ2-3 TRBV27 - 15 - TGTGCCAGCAGACCAGGCCAAAAATACACAGATACGCAGTATTTT CASRPGQKYTDTQYF
TRBJ2-7 TRBV7-9 few 13 - TGTGCCAGCCTCCGGGACAATTACTACGAGCAGTACTTC CASLRDNYYEQYF
TRBJ2-7 TRBV6-5 - 17 TRBD2 TGTGCCAGCAGTTATAAGACTAGCGGCCTACTGGACTACGAGCAGTACTTC CASSYKTSGLLDYEQYF
TRBJ2-7 TRBV12-3/TRBV12-4 - 16 TRBD2 TGTGCCAGCAGTTCATCGGGACTAGCGGGTACCTACGAGCAGTACTTC CASSSSGLAGTYEQYF
TRBJ2-3 TRBV7-2 - 16 - TGTGCCAGCAGCCCGGGGTTGCGATTGGGCACAGATACGCAGTATTTT CASSPGLRLGTDTQYF
TRBJ2-3 TRBV14 - 14 TRBD1 TGTGCCAGCAGCGACAGGACAGGGAGGAATACGCAGTATTTT CASSDRTGRNTQYF
TRBJ1-4 TRBV7-9 - 17 TRBD1 TGTGCCAGCAGTCCCCGACAGGGGGAAGTCCAAGGGGAAAAACTGTTTTTT CASSPRQGEVQGEKLFF
TRBJ2-6 TRBV4-1 - 18 TRBD1 TGCGCCAGCAGCCAGGCGACAGGGGAACTCTCTGGGGCCAACGTCCTGACTTTC CASSQATGELSGANVLTF
TRBJ2-3 TRBV20-1 once 16 TRBD1 TGCAGTGCCCATAGACGACACAGGGGGCGGCCAGATACGCAGTATTTT CSAHRRHRGRPDTQYF
TRBJ2-7 TRBV30 few 16 TRBD2 TGTGCCTGGAGCGGGACTAGCGGGAGCCCCTCCTACGAGCAGTACTTC CAWSGTSGSPSYEQYF
TRBJ2-1 TRBV5-1 few 13 - TGCGCCAGCAGTCATGCCTTCGGCAATGAGCAGTTCTTC CASSHAFGNEQFF
TRBJ2-1 TRBV9 - 16 TRBD1 TGTGCCAGCAGCGTAGGACAGGGGGGGCCCTACAATGAGCAGTTCTTC CASSVGQGGPYNEQFF
TRBJ2-3 TRBV27 few 17 TRBD2 TGTGCCAGCCGCGCACTAGCGGGAAGTTGGCTTTCGGATACGCAGTATTTT CASRALAGSWLSDTQYF
TRBJ2-7 TRBV4-2 - 15 - TGTGCCAGCAGCCAAGATCAGGGGGGTCTCTACGAGCAGTACTTC CASSQDQGGLYEQYF
TRBJ1-5 TRBV9 - 14 - TGTGCCAGCAGCGTGACAGATAGCAATCAGCCCCAGCATTTT CASSVTDSNQPQHF
TRBJ2-3 TRBV12-3/TRBV12-4 - 14 TRBD2 TGTGCCAGCAGGAGCGGGGTCGTAGTGGATACGCAGTATTTT CASRSGVVVDTQYF
TRBJ2-7 TRBV12-3/TRBV12-4 - 16 - TGTGCCAGCAGTTTATCAGGGGGGGAGATATACAATGAGCAGTACTTC CASSLSGGEIYNEQYF